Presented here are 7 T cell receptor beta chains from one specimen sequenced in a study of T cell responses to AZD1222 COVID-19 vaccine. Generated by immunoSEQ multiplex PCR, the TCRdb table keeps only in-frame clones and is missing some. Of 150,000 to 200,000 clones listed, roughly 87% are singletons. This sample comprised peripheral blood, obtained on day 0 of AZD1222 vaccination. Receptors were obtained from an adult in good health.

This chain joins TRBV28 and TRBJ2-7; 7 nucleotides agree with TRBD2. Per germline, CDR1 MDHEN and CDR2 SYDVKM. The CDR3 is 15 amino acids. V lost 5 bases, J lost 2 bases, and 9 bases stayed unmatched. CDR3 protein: CASSRRDYTTYEQYF. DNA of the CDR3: TGTGCCAGCAGTCGACGGGACTACACAACCTACGAGCAGTACTTC.

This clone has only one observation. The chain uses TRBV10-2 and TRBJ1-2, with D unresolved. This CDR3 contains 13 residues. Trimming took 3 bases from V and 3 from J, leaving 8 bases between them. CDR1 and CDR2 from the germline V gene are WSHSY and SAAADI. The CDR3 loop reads CASSDGADYGYTF. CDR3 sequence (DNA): TGCGCCAGCAGTGACGGCGCGGACTATGGCTACACCTTC.

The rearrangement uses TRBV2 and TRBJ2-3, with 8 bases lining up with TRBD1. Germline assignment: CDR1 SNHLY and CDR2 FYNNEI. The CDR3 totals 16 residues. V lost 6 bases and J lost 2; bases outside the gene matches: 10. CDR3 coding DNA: TGTGCCAGCAGCCGCGACAGGGGAATTATCACAGATACGCAGTATTTT. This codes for CASSRDRGIITDTQYF.

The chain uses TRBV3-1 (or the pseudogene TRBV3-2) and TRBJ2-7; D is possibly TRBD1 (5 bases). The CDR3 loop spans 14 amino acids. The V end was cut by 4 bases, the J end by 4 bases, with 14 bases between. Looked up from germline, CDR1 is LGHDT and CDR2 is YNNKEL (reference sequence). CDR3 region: CASSRTQRQYEQYF. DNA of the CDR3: TGTGCCAGCAGCCGCACTCAAAGACAGTACGAGCAGTACTTC.

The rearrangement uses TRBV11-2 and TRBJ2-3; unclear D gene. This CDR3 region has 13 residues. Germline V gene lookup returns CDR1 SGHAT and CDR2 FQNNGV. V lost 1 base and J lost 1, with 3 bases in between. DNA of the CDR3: TGTGCCAGCAGCTTAGGGCGCACAGATACGCAGTATTTT. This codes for CASSLGRTDTQYF.

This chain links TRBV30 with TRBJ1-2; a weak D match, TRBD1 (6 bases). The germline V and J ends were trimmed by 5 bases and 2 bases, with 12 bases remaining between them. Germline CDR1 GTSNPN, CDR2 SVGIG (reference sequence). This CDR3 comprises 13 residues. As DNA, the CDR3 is TGTGCCTGGGCACCCCAGGGGAACTATGGCTACACCTTC. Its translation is CAWAPQGNYGYTF.

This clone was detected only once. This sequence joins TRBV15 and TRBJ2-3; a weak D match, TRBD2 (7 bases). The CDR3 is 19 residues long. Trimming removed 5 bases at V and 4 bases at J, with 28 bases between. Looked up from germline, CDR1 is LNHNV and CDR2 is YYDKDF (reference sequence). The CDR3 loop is CATSPGRAKGGFSADTQYF. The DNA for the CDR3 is TGTGCCACCAGCCCCGGCAGGGCGAAGGGGGGGTTTAGTGCAGATACGCAGTATTTT. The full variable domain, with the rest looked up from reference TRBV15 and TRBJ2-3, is DAMVIQNPRYQVTQFGKPVTLSCSQTLNHNVMYWYQQKSSQAPKLLFHYYDKDFNNEADTPDNFQSRRPNTSFCFLDIRSPGLGDTAMYLCATSPGRAKGGFSADTQYFGPGTRLTVL.